These 21 T cell receptor beta chains came from one sample sequenced in a study of human thymus T cells. Assay used: immunoSEQ multiplex PCR; TCRdb lists only in-frame clones, some missing. The sample lists 45,000 to 75,000 clones, 90% to 95% seen once, with approximately 6% in the top ten. Sequencing was performed on blood. The source is a boy under two years old with a congenital heart defect but otherwise immunologically healthy.

For the CDR3, the DNA is TGTGCCAGCAGTTACTTAGGGACAGAATACGAGCAGTACTTC. This codes for CASSYLGTEYEQYF. The chain carries TRBV6-5 and TRBJ2-7; 7 bases align to TRBD1. CDR3 length: 14 residues. Trimming removed 1 base from V and 4 bases from J; junction bases left unmatched: 4. Germline values: CDR1 MNHEY, CDR2 SVGAGI.

V gene TRBV27 combines with J gene TRBJ2-7; D remains ambiguous. This CDR3 comprises 14 residues. Germline lookup yields CDR1 MNHEY and CDR2 SMNVEV (reference sequence). Trimming left V 0 bases short and J 2 bases short, with 8 bases between. CDR3 region: CASSLSRQTYEQYF. The CDR3 DNA reads as TGTGCCAGCAGTTTATCGCGCCAGACCTACGAGCAGTACTTC.

The V and J genes are TRBV19 and TRBJ2-3; D unclear. Per the germline V gene, CDR1 is LNHDA and CDR2 is SQIVND (reference sequence). V was clipped by 7 bases and J by 0 bases, with 8 bases between them. The CDR3 spans 13 residues. The CDR3 DNA reads as TGTGCCAGTACCGGTTCTAGCACAGATACGCAGTATTTT. This translates into CASTGSSTDTQYF.

The chain carries TRBV6-1 and TRBJ1-3; the D is unclear. Germline values: CDR1 MNHNS, CDR2 SASEGT. This CDR3 comprises 16 residues. V was clipped by 1 base and J by 1 base, with 11 bases between them. The CDR3 DNA reads TGTGCCAGCAGTGAAGGGTCAGCCTCTTCTGGAAACACCATATATTTT. Translation gives CASSEGSASSGNTIYF.

V and J are TRBV5-4 and TRBJ2-3, with 10 bases lining up with TRBD2. The CDR3 length is 15 residues. Losses at the gene ends were 4 bases for V and 6 bases for J; bases not matched to a gene: 8. Germline V gives CDR1 SGHNT, CDR2 YYREEE (reference sequence). Here the CDR3 reads CASSQPGLAPDTQYF. CDR3 coding DNA: TGTGCCAGCAGCCAACCGGGACTAGCGCCCGATACGCAGTATTTT.

The V gene is TRBV6-5, the J gene TRBJ2-7; the D is unclear. Germline V gene sequence: CDR1 MNHEY, CDR2 SVGAGI. CDR3 size: 12 residues. Trimming pared 5 bases from V and 3 bases from J, leaving 8 bases between. CDR3 in DNA: TGTGCCAGCAGTACTAAGGGCTACGAGCAGTACTTC. This translates into CASSTKGYEQYF.

The chain carries TRBV7-2 and TRBJ2-7, with TRBD2 identical over 13 bases. Looked up from germline, CDR1 is SGHTA and CDR2 is FQGNSA. V shed 2 bases, J shed 6 bases, and the junction held 4 bases outside the gene matches. This CDR3 has 15 amino acids. CDR3 in DNA: TGTGCCAGCAGCTTAAGCGGACTAGCGGGGGTCGAGCAGTACTTC. Its translation: CASSLSGLAGVEQYF.

V and J are TRBV11-3 and TRBJ2-1; D perhaps matches TRBD2 (6 bases). Germline V gene data show CDR1 as SGHNT and CDR2 as YENEEA. The V and J ends lost 5 bases and 7 bases respectively, with 18 bases between them. The CDR3 is 15 residues long. CDR3 coding DNA: TGTGCCAGCAGCCTCCGGAGGGTCAGGGCGAATGAGCAGTTCTTC. Its protein product is CASSLRRVRANEQFF.

In this sample, this clone turned up once. The chain combines TRBV5-3 with TRBJ2-1; 10 positions agree with TRBD1. TRBV5-3 belongs to the ORF category, with a function that is uncertain. With 5 bases clipped from V and 4 bases from J, the junction kept 6 bases outside the gene matches. CDR3 length: 15 amino acids. The CDR3 DNA sequence: TGTGCCAGAAGGAATGACAGGGGGCGGTACAATGAGCAGTTCTTC. As protein: CARRNDRGRYNEQFF.

V gene TRBV7-9 combines with J gene TRBJ2-1, with 11 bases matching TRBD1. This CDR3 comprises 13 residues. The junction had 1 base not matched to a gene; V was cut back by 8 bases and J by 4 bases. Germline V gives CDR1 SEHNR, CDR2 FQNEAQ (reference sequence). The CDR3 sequence is CASRDRGYNEQFF. Here the CDR3 DNA reads TGTGCCAGCCGGGACAGGGGGTACAATGAGCAGTTCTTC.

This sequence joins TRBV6-5 and TRBJ2-1; 8 bases match TRBD1. The germline CDR1 and CDR2 sequences are MNHEY and SVGAGI. This CDR3 has 15 residues. Trimming at V came to 6 bases and at J to 3 bases, leaving 7 bases not matched to a gene. CDR3 region: CASSRQGTLYNEQFF. For the CDR3, the DNA is TGTGCCAGCAGCCGACAGGGGACCCTCTACAATGAGCAGTTCTTC.

The J gene is TRBJ2-3, the V gene TRBV5-1, with 8 bases that match TRBD1. Germline V lookup: CDR1 SGHRS, CDR2 YFSETQ. The CDR3 totals 15 residues. V shed 5 bases, J shed 0 bases, and the junction held 5 bases outside the gene matches. The CDR3 is CASSIQGASTDTQYF. Written as DNA, the CDR3 is TGCGCCAGCAGTATCCAGGGGGCCAGCACAGATACGCAGTATTTT.

The chain combines TRBV4-1 with TRBJ2-2; weak D call: TRBD2 (5 bases). The CDR3 totals 14 residues. Germline CDR1 reads MGHRA; CDR2 reads YSYEKL. V lost 6 bases, J lost 4 bases, and 12 bases lay in between. The CDR3 region has the DNA TGCGCCAGCAGGGTAGTCGGAGGCACCGGGGAGCTGTTTTTT. It codes for CASRVVGGTGELFF.

The chain uses TRBV9 and TRBJ2-1; 7 bases agree with TRBD2. V lost 4 bases and J lost 0; bases outside the gene matches: 10. The CDR3 has 17 residues. Germline CDR1 is SGDLS and CDR2 is YYNGEE. The CDR3 DNA reads TGTGCCAGCAGCCTGACCCTGGGGACTAACTCCTACAATGAGCAGTTCTTC. This translates into CASSLTLGTNSYNEQFF. The whole variable domain, filled in from reference TRBV9 and TRBJ2-1, reads DSGVTQTPKHLITATGQRVTLRCSPRSGDLSVYWYQQSLDQGLQFLIQYYNGEERAKGNILERFSAQQFPDLHSELNLSSLELGDSALYFCASSLTLGTNSYNEQFFGPGTRLTVL.

This sequence joins TRBV7-6 and TRBJ2-5; D might be TRBD1 (6 bases). Germline V gene sequence: CDR1 SGHVS, CDR2 FNYEAQ. CDR3 length: 13 residues. Trimming left V 0 bases short and J 5 bases short, with 7 bases between. The CDR3, as DNA: TGTGCCAGCAGCTTAGCGCAGGGGGAGACCCAGTACTTC. The encoded protein is CASSLAQGETQYF.

The rearrangement links TRBV30 to TRBJ2-1; TRBD2 matches 7 bases. In germline, CDR1 is GTSNPN, CDR2 SVGIG (reference sequence). The CDR3 covers 12 residues. Trimming at V came to 5 bases and at J to 6 bases, leaving 4 bases not matched to a gene. The CDR3: CAWGRAGNEQFF. As DNA, the CDR3 is TGTGCCTGGGGGAGGGCGGGCAATGAGCAGTTCTTC. Full variable domain (rest looked up from reference TRBV30 and TRBJ2-1): SQTIHQWPATLVQPVGSPLSLECTVEGTSNPNLYWYRQAAGRGLQLLFYSVGIGQISSEVPQNLSASRPQDRQFILSSKKLLLSDSGFYLCAWGRAGNEQFFGPGTRLTVL.

V and J are TRBV6-4 and TRBJ2-3; 9 bases match TRBD2. V gave up 5 bases and J gave up 2 bases; unmatched junction bases: 5. From germline, CDR1 is MRHNA and CDR2 SNTAGT. The CDR3 consists of 15 residues. In DNA form, the CDR3 reads TGTGCCAGCAGTCGCCTAGCGGGACTCACAGATACGCAGTATTTT. Its translation is CASSRLAGLTDTQYF.

The chain carries TRBV7-9 and TRBJ2-4; D call uncertain. CDR1 SEHNR and CDR2 FQNEAQ come from the germline V gene (reference sequence). The V gene lost 1 base and the J gene lost 1 base, with 8 bases spanning the gap. The CDR3 covers 15 residues. CDR3 in DNA: TGTGCCAGCAGCTTAGTTGAGGAGGCCAAAAACATTCAGTACTTC. Translation gives CASSLVEEAKNIQYF.

The gene calls are TRBV7-2 and TRBJ1-1, with 9 bases that match TRBD1. The CDR3 length is 13 residues. After removal of 5 bases from V and 6 bases from J, the junction contained 4 bases not matched to a gene. CDR1 and CDR2 (germline): SGHTA, FQGNSA. The chain's CDR3 is CASSPRTGAEAFF. The CDR3 nucleotides read TGTGCCAGCAGCCCACGGACAGGGGCTGAAGCTTTCTTT.

The genes are TRBV27 and TRBJ2-2; no reliable D call. Germline V lookup: CDR1 MNHEY, CDR2 SMNVEV (reference sequence). The germline V and J ends were trimmed by 3 bases and 6 bases, with 5 bases remaining between them. The CDR3 extends over 12 amino acids. As DNA, the CDR3 is TGTGCCAGCAGTTTCCAGGCCGGGGAGCTGTTTTTT. It translates to CASSFQAGELFF.

The rearrangement links TRBV9 to TRBJ2-5, with TRBD2 identical over 12 bases. This CDR3 has 16 residues. V lost 1 base to trimming and J lost 5 bases; unmatched junction nucleotides: 6. Germline lookup yields CDR1 SGDLS and CDR2 YYNGEE. In DNA form, the CDR3 reads TGTGCCAGCAGCGTAAGCCTAGCGGGGGGGCGGGAGACCCAGTACTTC. It is translated as CASSVSLAGGRETQYF. Variable domain in full (rest from reference TRBV9 and TRBJ2-5): DSGVTQTPKHLITATGQRVTLRCSPRSGDLSVYWYQQSLDQGLQFLIQYYNGEERAKGNILERFSAQQFPDLHSELNLSSLELGDSALYFCASSVSLAGGRETQYFGPGTRLLVL.